This TCR beta chain was sequenced in a study of cytomegalovirus exposure and HLA in healthy donors. Study in general: Caucasian-associated ancestry cluster membership applied to about 80% of several hundred genotyped donors. Study outcomes and limitations: Most of the TCR beta V segments (in an earlier analysis) were productive either about 90% or about 30% of the time. Despite most TCR sequences being rare, some public TCRs occurred in many donors. Later analysis suggested links between common viral pathogens and several top significant clusters.

About this clone: No antigen is known for it.

CDR1 and CDR2 from the germline V gene are GTSNPN and SVGIG (reference sequence). The ends were cut back, 3 bases at V and 4 bases at J, with 9 bases in the middle. The CDR3 has 12 amino acids. Primers for the PCR totalled 60 Vbeta and 13 Jbeta. Measured with immunoSEQ multiplex PCR; TCRdb has only the in-frame clones, and not every one. Seen here are over 85,000 clones, approximately 85% observed once, and the top ten hold roughly 5%. The TCR comes from a man in his forties in good health and CMV-seropositive. Sample: PBMCs. The chain has TRBV30 and TRBJ1-2; a possible D gene is TRBD1 (5 bases). The CDR3 loop is CAWRRDFYGYTF. CDR3 DNA sequence: TGTGCCTGGAGGCGGGACTTCTATGGCTACACCTTC.